The 32 T cell receptor beta chains in this list originate from one sample, sequenced in a study of vaccination effects on CD4 cells after COVID-19. TCRdb's table, derived via immunoSEQ multiplex PCR, lists solely in-frame clones and lacks some. This table holds approximately 65,000 clones, just under 75% found once. Antigen-specific CD4+ T cells were expanded with viral peptide pools in the ViraFEST assay before sequencing. Culture proceeded for 10 days, and CD4+ T cells were then isolated. Two doses of either BNT162b2 or mRNA-1273 were given to each participant. Their antigens remain unidentified. Here the sequenced sample was CD4+ T cells from PBMCs cultured with HCoV-229E spike peptides, taken after COVID-19 vaccination. These TCRs come from a human donor who received a COVID-19 vaccine.

The table lists this clone with a count of one. The rearrangement joins TRBV19 to TRBJ2-7; unclear D gene. The DNA end lines up better with TRBJ2-1; the J call may be wrong. Germline lookup yields CDR1 LNHDA and CDR2 SQIVND (reference sequence). The CDR3 sequence is 15 residues long. CDR3 DNA sequence: TGTGCCAGTAGTATCCGGTCAGGCTCCTACAATGAGCAGTTCTTC. It translates to CASSIRSGSYNEQFF.

The genes are TRBV28 and TRBJ2-7; 9 nucleotides match TRBD2. This CDR3 is 14 amino acids long. The germline gives CDR1 MDHEN, CDR2 SYDVKM. The V segment lost 3 bases and the J segment 4 bases; nucleotides outside the gene matches: 4. The CDR3 spells CASSFMSGGYEQYV. CDR3 coding DNA: TGTGCCAGCAGTTTTATGAGCGGGGGGTACGAGCAGTACGTC.

This rearrangement joins TRBV28 to TRBJ1-1; D is possibly TRBD1 (6 bases). Trimming cost V 8 bases and J 1 base, with 14 bases left between them. This CDR3 has 14 amino acids. From germline, CDR1 is MDHEN and CDR2 SYDVKM. In DNA, the CDR3 is TGTGCCAGCCGTAGGGGGAAAAGGAACACTGAAGCTTTCTTT. Translated, it gives CASRRGKRNTEAFF.

V gene TRBV5-1 combines with J gene TRBJ1-5, with 10 nucleotides matching TRBD1. The length of the CDR3 is 18 residues. CDR1 and CDR2 from the germline V gene are SGHRS and YFSETQ. V shed 4 bases and J 0 bases; nucleotides not matched to a gene: 10. DNA for the CDR3: TGCGCCAGCAGCACCGGGACAGGGGAGTTGGGTAGCAATCAGCCCCAGCATTTT. This sequence encodes CASSTGTGELGSNQPQHF. Looking up the rest from reference TRBV5-1 and TRBJ1-5 gives the full variable domain: KAGVTQTPRYLIKTRGQQVTLSCSPISGHRSVSWYQQTPGQGLQFLFEYFSETQRNKGNFPGRFSGRQFSNSRSEMNVSTLELGDSALYLCASSTGTGELGSNQPQHFGDGTRLSIL.

The chain is built from TRBV27 and TRBJ2-2; 9 bases align to TRBD2. The germline CDR1 and CDR2 sequences are MNHEY and SMNVEV (reference sequence). V dropped 6 bases and J dropped 4; count of bases not matched to a gene: 9. This CDR3 is built from 16 residues. CDR3 sequence (DNA): TGTGCCAGCAGCTCCAGGCGGGGGGGAGTCACCGGGGAGCTGTTTTTT. Translating it yields CASSSRRGGVTGELFF.

The chain is built from TRBV2 and TRBJ2-5; D gene ambiguous. Trimming pared 6 bases from V and 4 bases from J, leaving 15 bases between. Germline V gene sequence: CDR1 SNHLY, CDR2 FYNNEI. CDR3 length: 14 amino acids. Here the CDR3 reads CASSQMGYRETQYF. The CDR3 bases are TGTGCCAGCAGCCAGATGGGCTATAGAGAGACCCAGTACTTC.

The V and J genes are TRBV6-4 and TRBJ2-7; D unclear. Trimming shortened V by 3 bases and J by 6 bases, and 15 bases separated the two germline ends. The germline CDR1 and CDR2 sequences are MRHNA and SNTAGT. This CDR3 has 14 amino acids. The CDR3 here is CASSDALTTGEQYV. The CDR3, as DNA: TGTGCCAGCAGTGATGCCCTAACGACGGGCGAGCAGTACGTC.

This rearrangement joins TRBV5-1 to TRBJ2-1; 7 bases line up with TRBD1. There are 16 residues in the CDR3. Germline CDR1 is SGHRS and CDR2 is YFSETQ. V gave up 2 bases and J gave up 0 bases; unmatched junction bases: 5. The CDR3 DNA sequence: TGCGCCAGCAGCTTCGGACAGGCGAGCTCCTACAATGAGCAGTTCTTC. Protein: CASSFGQASSYNEQFF.

This clone appeared a few times. This chain links TRBV18 with TRBJ2-7; 7 bases map to TRBD1. This CDR3 contains 12 residues. V shed 6 bases, J shed 3 bases, and the junction held 2 bases outside the gene matches. The V gene's germline CDR1 is KGHSH and CDR2 LQKENI. The DNA of the CDR3 is TGTGCCAGCTCTTCAGGGGGCTACGAGCAGTACGTC. This sequence encodes CASSSGGYEQYV.

The V gene is TRBV6-1, the J gene TRBJ2-3; the D gene is possibly TRBD2 (7 bases). Germline CDR1 reads MNHNS; CDR2 reads SASEGT. With 0 bases removed from V and 2 bases from J, the gap between germline ends came to 15 bases. The CDR3 has 17 amino acids. Written as DNA, the CDR3 is TGTGCCAGCAGTGAAGCAATGGGCGGGGGCAACACAGATACGCAGTATTTT. It is translated as CASSEAMGGGNTDTQYF.

In its sample, this clone was seen a few times. The genes are TRBV19 and TRBJ1-4; 8 nucleotides line up with TRBD1. Germline V gene lookup returns CDR1 LNHDA and CDR2 SQIVND (reference sequence). The J segment lost 8 bases and the V segment lost 5 bases, leaving 10 bases of the junction unmatched. The length of the CDR3 is 15 residues. DNA for the CDR3: TGTGCCAGTAGTGCGCCCCAGACAGGGGTAGAAAAACTGTTTTTT. Amino acid sequence: CASSAPQTGVEKLFF. Filled out from reference TRBV19 and TRBJ1-4, the complete variable domain reads DGGITQSPKYLFRKEGQNVTLSCEQNLNHDAMYWYRQDPGQGLRLIYYSQIVNDFQKGDIAEGYSVSREKKESFPLTVTSAQKNPTAFYLCASSAPQTGVEKLFFGSGTQLSVL.

V usage is TRBV10-2 and J usage is TRBJ2-5; 7 nucleotides agree with TRBD2. Germline V gene sequence: CDR1 WSHSY, CDR2 SAAADI. This CDR3 comprises 13 residues. Trimming took 6 bases from V and 2 from J; bases not matched to a gene: 3. CDR3 residues: CASRLAQQETQYF. DNA of the CDR3: TGCGCCAGCAGACTAGCGCAACAAGAGACCCAGTACTTC.

This chain links TRBV7-3 with TRBJ2-2; D perhaps matches TRBD1 (6 bases). CDR1 is SGHTA and CDR2 is FQGTGA in the germline V gene. The CDR3 has 15 residues. Trimming stripped 5 bases from V and 4 bases from J, with 14 bases between. The CDR3 sequence is CASSITGTSTGELFF. Written as DNA, the CDR3 is TGTGCCAGCAGCATCACCGGGACATCCACCGGGGAGCTGTTTTTT.

J is TRBJ1-2 and V is TRBV24-1; D may be TRBD1 (5 bases). Trimming left V 3 bases short and J 3 bases short, with 13 bases between. CDR1 is KGHDR, CDR2 SFDVKD, per germline. CDR3 size: 15 residues. The CDR3 loop reads CATSDEKGPHYGYTF. In nucleotides, the CDR3 is TGTGCCACCAGTGATGAAAAGGGGCCCCACTATGGCTACACCTTC.

The rearrangement links TRBV2 to TRBJ2-5, with no clear D. Trimming shortened V by 7 bases and J by 7 bases, and 13 bases separated the two germline ends. The length of the CDR3 is 12 residues. Germline V lookup: CDR1 SNHLY, CDR2 FYNNEI. The CDR3, as DNA: TGTGCCAGCAATCCCATGGTGGGGACCCAGTACTTC. Protein sequence: CASNPMVGTQYF.

The chain carries TRBV4-1 and TRBJ1-2, with a weak D call TRBD1 (6 bases). Germline lookup yields CDR1 MGHRA and CDR2 YSYEKL. V was pared by 2 bases and J by 0 bases, with 10 bases between. This CDR3 contains 15 residues. The CDR3 DNA sequence: TGCGCCAGCAGCCAACCTCGGACAGCTAACTATGGCTACACCTTC. It encodes CASSQPRTANYGYTF.

The chain couples TRBV9 to TRBJ1-4, with a weak D call TRBD1 (6 bases). The V end was cut by 0 bases, the J end by 4 bases, with 13 bases between. The CDR3 runs 16 residues. Germline CDR1 SGDLS, CDR2 YYNGEE. The CDR3 spells CASSVGGTRSNEKLFF. The CDR3 DNA follows: TGTGCCAGCAGCGTAGGGGGGACACGAAGTAATGAAAAACTGTTTTTT.

The chain employs TRBV24-1 and TRBJ2-5, with TRBD1 as a possible D gene (6 bases). This CDR3 comprises 14 residues. Germline-derived CDR1 and CDR2 are KGHDR and SFDVKD. The V end lost 2 bases, the J end lost 4 bases, and 10 bases lay between the germline ends. In nucleotides, the CDR3 is TGTGCCACCAGTGATTATCAGGGGAGAGAGACCCAGTACTTC. Amino acid sequence: CATSDYQGRETQYF.

The chain links TRBV6-6 to TRBJ1-1; D gene ambiguous. The CDR3 runs 13 residues. Trimming shortened V by 0 bases and J by 3 bases, and 5 bases separated the two germline ends. CDR1 MNHNY and CDR2 SVGAGI come from the germline V gene (reference sequence). CDR3 coding DNA: TGTGCCAGCAGTTACTCGGTGGACACTGAAGCTTTCTTT. It encodes CASSYSVDTEAFF.

This chain connects TRBV7-2 to TRBJ1-1, with D perhaps matching TRBD1 (5 bases). Germline V CDR1 and CDR2: SGHTA, FQGNSA. Trimming took 0 bases from V and 4 from J, leaving 12 bases between them. The length of the CDR3 is 15 residues. The CDR3 sequence: CASSLAPGQGTEAFF. The CDR3 DNA follows: TGTGCCAGCAGCTTAGCTCCGGGGCAGGGCACTGAAGCTTTCTTT.

The rearrangement links TRBV7-9 to TRBJ2-1; perhaps TRBD2 as D (7 bases). Germline V gives CDR1 SEHNR, CDR2 FQNEAQ (reference sequence). The length of the CDR3 is 13 residues. The V end lost 4 bases, the J end lost 8 bases, and 12 bases lay between the germline ends. The CDR3 coding sequence is TGTGCCAGCAGCTCGAGGGGGGGGGATGAGCAGTTCTTC. Protein sequence: CASSSRGGDEQFF.

The genes are TRBV11-3 and TRBJ2-3, with 8 bases fitting TRBD2. The V segment lost 5 bases and the J segment 1 base; nucleotides outside the gene matches: 8. Germline V gene data show CDR1 as SGHNT and CDR2 as YENEEA. The CDR3 loop spans 16 amino acids. Written as DNA, the CDR3 is TGTGCCAGCAGCCCGGGAGGAGCGGGGGGCACAGATACGCAGTATTTT. Its protein is CASSPGGAGGTDTQYF.

Only a few counts were recorded for this clone. This CDR3 reads CASWRPGEATNEKLFF. The CDR3 DNA is TGTGCCAGCTGGCGTCCGGGAGAAGCAACTAATGAAAAACTGTTTTTT. The chain couples TRBV2 to TRBJ1-4; D call uncertain. This CDR3 has 16 amino acids. Trimming removed 8 bases from V and 0 bases from J, with 16 bases in between. Germline CDR1 reads SNHLY; CDR2 reads FYNNEI.

This sequence joins TRBV7-2 and TRBJ2-4; the D gene is possibly TRBD1 (6 bases). Per the germline V gene, CDR1 is SGHTA and CDR2 is FQGNSA. The CDR3 covers 15 residues. The V end lost 1 base, the J end lost 6 bases, and 13 bases lay between the germline ends. Here the CDR3 reads CASSLGGQGRNIQYF. The DNA for the CDR3 is TGTGCCAGCAGCTTAGGTGGGCAGGGGCGAAACATTCAGTACTTC.

The chain joins TRBV5-1 to TRBJ1-4, with TRBD1 matching 7 bases. V was pared by 4 bases and J by 8 bases, with 14 bases of the junction left unmatched. Looked up from germline, CDR1 is SGHRS and CDR2 is YFSETQ. This CDR3 contains 16 residues. CDR3 sequence reads: CASSLLRTGPGEKLFF. In nucleotides, the CDR3 is TGCGCCAGCAGCCTGCTGCGGACAGGTCCAGGGGAAAAACTGTTTTTT. Drawing the rest from reference TRBV5-1 and TRBJ1-4, the complete variable domain is KAGVTQTPRYLIKTRGQQVTLSCSPISGHRSVSWYQQTPGQGLQFLFEYFSETQRNKGNFPGRFSGRQFSNSRSEMNVSTLELGDSALYLCASSLLRTGPGEKLFFGSGTQLSVL.

The chain employs TRBV6-5 and TRBJ1-1, with D unclear. The ends were cut back, 6 bases at V and 3 bases at J, with 11 bases in the middle. The V gene's germline CDR1 is MNHEY and CDR2 SVGAGI. CDR3 length: 13 amino acids. The CDR3 reads CASRTDRYTEAFF. CDR3 DNA: TGTGCCAGCAGAACGGACCGGTACACTGAAGCTTTCTTT.

V and J are TRBV7-8 and TRBJ2-5, with TRBD1 matching over 9 bases. Germline CDR1 reads SGHVS; CDR2 reads FQNEAQ. The CDR3 consists of 16 residues. V gave up 2 bases and J gave up 4 bases; unmatched junction bases: 8. The CDR3 protein is CASSLRQGGRGETQYF. CDR3 nucleotide sequence: TGTGCCAGCAGCTTAAGACAGGGGGGTCGCGGAGAGACCCAGTACTTC.

The chain couples TRBV4-1 to TRBJ1-2; 7 nucleotides agree with TRBD1. The CDR3 runs 18 residues. Germline loops: CDR1 MGHRA, CDR2 YSYEKL. With 1 base clipped from V and 5 bases from J, the junction kept 16 bases outside the gene matches. CDR3: CASSQVSRRTGDSYGYTF. CDR3 sequence (DNA): TGCGCCAGCAGCCAAGTAAGTAGGCGGACAGGTGACAGTTATGGCTACACCTTC.

V usage is TRBV28 and J usage is TRBJ2-1; 8 nucleotides line up with TRBD2. CDR3 size: 14 residues. V was pared by 10 bases and J by 7 bases, with 12 bases of the junction left unmatched. The germline gives CDR1 MDHEN, CDR2 SYDVKM. CDR3 residues: CATNGGAILNEQFF. CDR3 DNA: TGTGCCACCAACGGGGGGGCCATTTTGAATGAGCAGTTCTTC.

This clone has only a few counts. This chain links TRBV7-3 with TRBJ1-1; D not certain. Germline values: CDR1 SGHTA, CDR2 FQGTGA. The CDR3 length is 13 residues. V lost 3 bases and J lost 1, with 6 bases in between. The CDR3 spells CASSFRGNTEAFF. DNA of the CDR3: TGTGCCAGCAGCTTTCGGGGGAACACTGAAGCTTTCTTT.

This clone appeared a few times. As DNA, the CDR3 is TGTGCCAGCTCACTTCCCGGGGGTACCGGGGAGCTGTTTTTT. Translated: CASSLPGGTGELFF. This chain connects TRBV18 to TRBJ2-2; weak D call: TRBD2 (6 bases). Germline CDR1 KGHSH, CDR2 LQKENI. CDR3 length: 14 amino acids. The V end was cut by 4 bases, the J end by 5 bases, with 11 bases between.

The rearrangement uses TRBV12-5 and TRBJ1-5; 7 nucleotides line up with TRBD1. The CDR3 runs 15 residues. J lost 5 bases, V lost 3 bases, and 7 bases had no gene match. Germline-derived CDR1 and CDR2 are LGHNT and FRNRAP. The CDR3 spells CASGFGGGNDQPQHF. In nucleotides, the CDR3 is TGTGCTAGTGGTTTCGGAGGGGGCAACGATCAGCCCCAGCATTTT.